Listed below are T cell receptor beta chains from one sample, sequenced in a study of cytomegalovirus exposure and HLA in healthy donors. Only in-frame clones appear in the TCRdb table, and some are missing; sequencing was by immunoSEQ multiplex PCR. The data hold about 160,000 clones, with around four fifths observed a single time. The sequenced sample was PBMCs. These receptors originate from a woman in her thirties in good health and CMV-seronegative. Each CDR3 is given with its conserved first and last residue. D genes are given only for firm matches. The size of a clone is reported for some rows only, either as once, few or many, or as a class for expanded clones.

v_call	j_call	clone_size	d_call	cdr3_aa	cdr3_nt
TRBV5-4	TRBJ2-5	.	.	CASSSEVASRREWRQETQYF	TGTGCCAGCAGCTCCGAGGTAGCTAGCAGAAGAGAGTGGCGTCAAGAGACCCAGTACTTC
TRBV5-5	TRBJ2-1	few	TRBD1	CASSVGPGGNEQFF	TGTGCCAGCAGCGTGGGACCAGGGGGAAATGAGCAGTTCTTC
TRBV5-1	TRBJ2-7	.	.	CASSLEGYEQYF	TGCGCCAGCAGCTTAGAGGGATACGAGCAGTACTTC
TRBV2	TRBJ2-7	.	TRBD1	CASRKWTGADEQYF	TGTGCCAGTCGGAAATGGACAGGGGCAGACGAGCAGTACTTC
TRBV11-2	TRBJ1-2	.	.	CASSLFTENYTF	TGTGCCAGCAGCTTATTCACAGAGAACTACACCTTC
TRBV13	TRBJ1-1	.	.	CASSLGTANTEAFF	TGTGCCAGCAGCTTAGGGACAGCGAACACTGAAGCTTTCTTT
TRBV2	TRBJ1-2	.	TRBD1	CASSEGTGGGYTF	TGTGCCAGCAGTGAAGGGACAGGGGGTGGCTACACCTTC
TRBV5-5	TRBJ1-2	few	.	CASSLVPGFDYGYTF	TGTGCCAGCAGCTTGGTACCAGGGTTTGACTATGGCTACACCTTC
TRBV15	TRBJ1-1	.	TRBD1	CATSRGEGQVSKAFF	TGTGCCACCAGCAGAGGCGAAGGACAGGTGTCAAAAGCTTTCTTT
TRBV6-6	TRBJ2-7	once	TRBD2	CASNLAGVNYEQYF	TGTGCCAGCAACCTAGCGGGGGTCAACTACGAGCAGTACTTC
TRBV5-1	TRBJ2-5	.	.	CASSSRSGGETQYF	TGCGCCAGCAGTAGTAGATCCGGCGGGGAGACCCAGTACTTC
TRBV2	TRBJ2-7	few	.	CASSAGASYEQYF	TGTGCCAGCAGCGCAGGGGCAAGTTACGAGCAGTACTTC
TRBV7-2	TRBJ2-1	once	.	CASSRSGSSYNEQFF	TGTGCCAGCAGCCGAAGCGGCAGCTCCTACAATGAGCAGTTCTTC
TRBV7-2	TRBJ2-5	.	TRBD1	CASSLGGTGESQYF	TGTGCCAGCAGCTTAGGTGGGACAGGGGAATCCCAGTACTTC